The next 31 T cell receptor beta chains were all read from a single sample in a study of post-analysis software for immune sequencing data. Whole-study findings and limits: Relative to controls, patients had 4 or 5 TRBV segments at higher frequency, with TRBV5-6, TRBV5-1 and TRBV20-1 among these.

What these receptors recognize is not known. Built from TCR beta cDNA, the libraries had unique molecular identifiers in them. Via MiXCR, TCRdb re-called the PCR reads, giving one row per CDR3 protein. The table has 350,000 to 450,000 distinct CDR3 sequences, 39% seen once. The sample was blood. The receptors here all came from a girl aged 2-10 years with multiple sclerosis.

This clonotype was seen only a few times. V and J are TRBV12-3 or TRBV12-4 and TRBJ2-4; D possibly corresponds to TRBD1 (5 bases). The closer fit of TRBJ2-7 to the DNA end suggests the J call may be wrong. The CDR3 sequence is 13 residues long. CDR3 in amino acids: CASSSMTAYEQYF. CDR3 in DNA: TGTGCCAGCAGTTCGATGACAGCTTACGAGCAGTACTTC.

The V call is TRBV28, the J call TRBJ2-5; TRBD1 aligns across 8 bases. Germline V CDR1 and CDR2: MDHEN, SYDVKM. The CDR3 consists of 19 residues. V was pared by 3 bases and J by 2 bases, with 17 bases of the junction left unmatched. CDR3 sequence reads: CASSFHLAGTGYSQETQYF. The CDR3 DNA is TGTGCCAGCAGTTTCCATCTTGCCGGGACAGGCTACTCTCAAGAGACCCAGTACTTC.

As DNA, the CDR3 is TGCAGCGTTCGTCAGGGCCAGGTGGGGCCCCAGCATTTT. Translation gives CSVRQGQVGPQHF. This chain connects TRBV29-1 to TRBJ1-5; maybe TRBD1 (5 bases). V dropped 5 bases and J dropped 9 bases, with 17 bases sitting between them. The germline CDR1 and CDR2 sequences are SQVTM and ANQGSEA. The CDR3 consists of 13 residues.

To note about this clonotype: Since a much larger clone is just one base distant, this may be a read error. The rearrangement uses TRBV7-2 and TRBJ2-7, with TRBD1 as a possible D gene (6 bases). The CDR3 consists of 13 residues. The V gene lost 5 bases and the J gene lost 3 bases, with 11 bases spanning the gap. Germline values: CDR1 SGHTA, CDR2 FQGNSA. The CDR3 reads CASSGQRFYEQYF. CDR3 bases: TGTGCCAGCAGCGGACAGAGATTCTACGAGCAGTACTTC.

Only a few counts were recorded for this clonotype. The chain joins TRBV20-1 to TRBJ2-5; 8 nucleotides align to TRBD1. Per the germline V gene, CDR1 is DFQATT and CDR2 is SNEGSKA (reference sequence). The length of the CDR3 is 13 residues. V shed 6 bases, J shed 6 bases, and the junction held 9 bases outside the gene matches. CDR3 region: CSAIDRGEKTQYF. In DNA form, the CDR3 reads TGCAGTGCAATCGACAGGGGTGAGAAGACCCAGTACTTC.

The rearrangement uses TRBV29-1 and TRBJ2-4; 11 bases line up with TRBD1. V lost 0 bases, J lost 7 bases, and 2 bases stayed unmatched. CDR1 is SQVTM and CDR2 is ANQGSEA in the germline V gene. The CDR3 is 14 residues long. This CDR3 reads CSVEDWDRGNIQYF. CDR3 coding DNA: TGCAGCGTTGAAGACTGGGACAGGGGGAACATTCAGTACTTC.

The chain combines TRBV4-1 with TRBJ2-3; D unresolved. The CDR3 contains 14 residues. Trimming pared 4 bases from V and 5 bases from J, leaving 13 bases between. The germline V gene encodes CDR1 MGHRA and CDR2 YSYEKL. In nucleotides, the CDR3 is TGCGCCAGCAGCCTCCTAAGGTCAGGAGATACGCAGTATTTT. It translates to CASSLLRSGDTQYF.

The rearrangement uses TRBV24-1 and TRBJ2-4, with a possible D match to TRBD1 (6 bases). The CDR3 sequence is 16 residues long. The germline V gene encodes CDR1 KGHDR and CDR2 SFDVKD. Trimming took 0 bases from V and 2 from J, leaving 10 bases between them. The chain's CDR3 is CATSDLHRGTKNIQYF. The CDR3 DNA is TGTGCCACCAGTGATTTGCATAGGGGGACCAAAAACATTCAGTACTTC.

The chain carries TRBV29-1 and TRBJ2-7, with 7 bases that match TRBD1. The V and J ends lost 6 bases and 4 bases, in that order; junction bases with no gene match: 18. CDR1 and CDR2 from the germline V gene are SQVTM and ANQGSEA. The CDR3 extends over 16 amino acids. The CDR3 is CSVSGWDSELGYEQYF. CDR3 nucleotide sequence: TGCAGCGTCTCGGGTTGGGACAGCGAGTTAGGGTACGAGCAGTACTTC.

The chain employs TRBV11-3 and TRBJ1-5; D remains unclear. The CDR3 is 15 amino acids. In germline, CDR1 is SGHNT, CDR2 YENEEA. V shed 0 bases and J shed 5 bases, with 11 bases lying between them. The CDR3 is CASSLDYRPDQPQHF. The CDR3 coding sequence is TGTGCCAGCAGCTTAGACTACAGACCCGATCAGCCCCAGCATTTT. Full variable domain (rest looked up from reference TRBV11-3 and TRBJ1-5): EAGVVQSPRYKIIEKKQPVAFWCNPISGHNTLYWYLQNLGQGPELLIRYENEEAVDDSQLPKDRFSAERLKGVDSTLKIQPAELGDSAVYLCASSLDYRPDQPQHFGDGTRLSIL.

Of note for this clonotype: One junction end does not reproduce the germline sequence, and a read error may be involved. The V gene is TRBV3-1, the J gene TRBJ1-1, with D possibly matching TRBD1 (5 bases). The CDR3 totals 12 residues. Germline CDR1 and CDR2: LGHDT and YNNKEL (reference sequence). DNA of the CDR3: TGTGCCAGTAGCCACCTCGACAGCGAAGCTTTCTTT. This encodes CASSHLDSEAFF.

J is TRBJ2-5 and V is TRBV20-1; TRBD2 agrees at 12 bases. CDR3 size: 15 residues. Germline CDR1 and CDR2: DFQATT and SNEGSKA (reference sequence). After removal of 3 bases from V and 4 bases from J, the junction contained 6 bases not matched to a gene. This CDR3 is CSASLQTSGRETQYF. CDR3 bases: TGCAGTGCTAGCCTACAGACTAGCGGGAGAGAGACCCAGTACTTC.

The chain joins TRBV27 to TRBJ2-7; D is possibly TRBD1 or TRBD2 (5 bases each). Deletions cut 4 bases from V and 5 bases from J, with 18 bases between. The germline V gene has CDR1 MNHEY and CDR2 SMNVEV (reference sequence). This CDR3 has 15 amino acids. Here the CDR3 DNA reads TGTGCCAGCAGTTATGGGACGGGTTCTGGAAACGAGCAGTACTTC. This sequence encodes CASSYGTGSGNEQYF.

The chain carries TRBV6-5 and TRBJ1-1; no definite D call. Trimming stripped 2 bases from V and 3 bases from J, with 10 bases between. CDR3 length: 14 residues. Germline lookup yields CDR1 MNHEY and CDR2 SVGAGI. Here the CDR3 DNA reads TGTGCCAGCAGTTACCGACCTTGGGACACTGAAGCTTTCTTT. Protein sequence: CASSYRPWDTEAFF.

This clonotype was detected only a few times. The chain has TRBV15 and TRBJ2-3; D may correspond to TRBD1 or TRBD2 (6 bases each). The V end lost 5 bases, the J end lost 1 base, and 16 bases lay between the germline ends. Germline CDR1 is LNHNV and CDR2 is YYDKDF (reference sequence). The CDR3 length is 16 residues. The CDR3 spells CATSGGVSGGTDTQYF. CDR3 DNA sequence: TGTGCCACCAGCGGAGGGGTGTCAGGGGGCACAGATACGCAGTATTTT.

This clonotype has a handful of counts. The rearrangement joins TRBV28 to TRBJ2-1, with a weak D call TRBD2 (6 bases). Germline V gene sequence: CDR1 MDHEN, CDR2 SYDVKM. V lost 5 bases, J lost 7 bases, and 15 bases lay in between. This CDR3 has 14 amino acids. CDR3 coding DNA: TGTGCCAGCAGTCGTCCCCGGGAGTGGAATGAGCAGTTCTTC. Protein: CASSRPREWNEQFF.

This clonotype showed up just a few times. This chain connects TRBV6-1 to TRBJ2-1; no reliable D call. Deletions cut 5 bases from V and 9 bases from J, with 20 bases between. The CDR3 totals 15 residues. Germline-derived CDR1 and CDR2 are MNHNS and SASEGT. CDR3 sequence (DNA): TGTGCCAGCAGTACGTCTAATACACCATTTGGTGAGCAGTTCTTC. Protein product: CASSTSNTPFGEQFF.

V and J are TRBV18 and TRBJ2-7; the match to TRBD1 covers 9 bases. The V gene end was trimmed by 6 bases and the J gene end by 0 bases; junction bases not matched to a gene: 6. CDR3 length: 15 residues. Germline V CDR1 and CDR2: KGHSH, LQKENI. DNA for the CDR3: TGTGCCAGCTCGCTGGGACAGGGAGGCTCCTACGAGCAGTACTTC. It is translated as CASSLGQGGSYEQYF.

This clonotype was picked up a small number of times. The chain uses TRBV6-5 and TRBJ2-7; D is undetermined. Germline V gene data show CDR1 as MNHEY and CDR2 as SVGAGI. V gave up 5 bases and J gave up 5 bases, with 7 bases separating them. The CDR3 covers 11 residues. The CDR3 DNA follows: TGTGCCAGCAGTGGTTACCACGAGCAGTACTTC. Encoded protein: CASSGYHEQYF.

The V gene is TRBV5-6, the J gene TRBJ2-1, with D maybe TRBD2 (6 bases). The CDR3 consists of 15 residues. Per germline, CDR1 SGHDT and CDR2 YYEEEE. The ends were cut back, 2 bases at V and 5 bases at J, with 14 bases in the middle. This chain's CDR3 is CASSFPRTGDNEQFF. CDR3 in DNA: TGTGCCAGCAGCTTTCCGCGCACGGGAGACAATGAGCAGTTCTTC.

The chain combines TRBV5-5 with TRBJ1-6; D unclear. The germline CDR1 and CDR2 sequences are SGHKS and YYEKEE (reference sequence). This CDR3 has 15 amino acids. The V and J ends lost 0 bases and 5 bases respectively, with 9 bases between them. CDR3 region: CASSLAGHNNSPLHF. CDR3 DNA sequence: TGTGCCAGCAGCTTGGCGGGCCATAATAATTCACCCCTCCACTTT.

The chain couples TRBV29-1 to TRBJ2-1; D gene ambiguous. Germline CDR1 reads SQVTM; CDR2 reads ANQGSEA. Trimming removed 7 bases from V and 5 bases from J, with 12 bases in between. CDR3 length: 12 residues. CDR3 in DNA: TGCAGCGCTACACAGATTCACAATGAGCAGTTCTTC. Residues: CSATQIHNEQFF.

This clonotype has more than one count but fewer than ten. The chain has TRBV24-1 and TRBJ2-1, with D possibly being TRBD1 (5 bases). V lost 3 bases to trimming and J lost 0 bases, with 14 bases between them. The CDR3 contains 17 residues. CDR1 and CDR2 from the germline V gene are KGHDR and SFDVKD. The CDR3: CATSDPGLKSSYNEQFF. In nucleotides, the CDR3 is TGTGCCACCAGTGATCCAGGGCTAAAGAGCTCCTACAATGAGCAGTTCTTC.

This chain uses TRBV7-2 with TRBJ2-7; D gene uncertain. This CDR3 region has 13 residues. The germline CDR1 and CDR2 sequences are SGHTA and FQGNSA. The ends were cut back, 3 bases at V and 3 bases at J, with 9 bases in the middle. The CDR3 spells CASSFLKHYEQYF. CDR3 bases: TGTGCCAGCAGCTTTCTGAAGCACTACGAGCAGTACTTC.

The genes are TRBV28 and TRBJ2-1; D is uncertain. V was cut by 7 bases and J by 8 bases, with 21 bases left in between. CDR3 length: 15 residues. CDR1 MDHEN and CDR2 SYDVKM come from the germline V gene. The CDR3 region has the DNA TGTGCCAGCATGCCTATGTATTTCTTTATGGATGAGCAGTTCTTC. It is translated as CASMPMYFFMDEQFF.

The chain has TRBV4-1 and TRBJ1-5; no reliable D call. V lost 2 bases and J 4 bases, leaving 9 bases between the germline ends. The germline V gene has CDR1 MGHRA and CDR2 YSYEKL. The CDR3 is 14 amino acids. The CDR3 DNA sequence: TGCGCCAGCAGCCAAAACCAGGTTAATCAGCCCCAGCATTTT. Translation: CASSQNQVNQPQHF.

The chain has TRBV27 and TRBJ2-5; D is possibly TRBD1 (8 bases). The CDR3 has 16 residues. Germline assignment: CDR1 MNHEY and CDR2 SMNVEV (reference sequence). The V end was cut by 6 bases, the J end by 3 bases, with 20 bases between. In DNA, the CDR3 is TGTGCCAGCAGCCCGATACGGACAGGGAGGGAAGAGACCCAGTACTTC. Its translation: CASSPIRTGREETQYF.

With regard to this clonotype: This CDR3 is missing its conserved last phenylalanine or tryptophan, likely due to a read error. This sequence joins TRBV29-1 and TRBJ2-4; TRBD1 aligns across 8 bases. The assigned J gene may be wrong: the sequence end matches TRBJ2-7 better. Looked up from germline, CDR1 is SQVTM and CDR2 is ANQGSEA. The CDR3 extends over 13 amino acids. The CDR3 reads CSAGQGTTYEQYL. Here the CDR3 DNA reads TGCAGCGCCGGACAGGGAACCACCTACGAGCAGTACTTG.

This rearrangement joins TRBV4-2 to TRBJ2-7; TRBD2 might be the D (6 bases). V lost 0 bases and J lost 7, with 19 bases in between. CDR3 length: 16 residues. The germline CDR1 and CDR2 sequences are LGHNA and YNFKEQ. DNA of the CDR3: TGTGCCAGCAGCCAAGATAGGGCGGGGCTTGGTGGGGAGCAGTACTTC. Translating it yields CASSQDRAGLGGEQYF.

This clonotype showed up many times. The chain combines TRBV7-2 with TRBJ1-4; 7 bases fit TRBD1. V was pared by 5 bases and J by 0 bases, with 3 bases of the junction left unmatched. The CDR3 consists of 15 residues. The germline CDR1 and CDR2 sequences are SGHTA and FQGNSA. The CDR3 protein is CASSPGQATNEKLFF. DNA for the CDR3: TGTGCCAGCAGCCCCGGACAGGCAACTAATGAAAAACTGTTTTTT.

This chain connects TRBV5-1 to TRBJ1-1; D is unclear. Trimming removed 0 bases at V and 1 base at J, with 7 bases between. Germline CDR1 is SGHRS and CDR2 is YFSETQ. This CDR3 contains 14 residues. The CDR3, as DNA: TGCGCCAGCAGCTTGGATTCGGGGAACACTGAAGCTTTCTTT. Its protein is CASSLDSGNTEAFF.